The 15 T cell receptor beta chains below come from one sample, sequenced in a study of monozygotic twins with inflammatory bowel disease. One entry per CDR3 protein, without DNA, is what TCRdb gives after re-calling the 5' RACE reads. Its table records 150,000 to 200,000 distinct CDR3 sequences. Specimen: blood. The source is a human donor with ulcerative colitis or Crohn's disease, or a healthy co-twin of an affected twin (not recorded which).

This sequence joins TRBV10-2 and TRBJ2-5. The CDR3 covers 13 residues. CDR1 and CDR2 (germline): WSHSY, SAAADI. The CDR3 spells CASSEGSLETQYF.

The chain uses TRBV20-1 and TRBJ1-5. Germline V gives CDR1 DFQATT, CDR2 SNEGSKA (reference sequence). This CDR3 spans 14 amino acids. The CDR3 loop is CSAEQQGYRVAQHF.

The chain is built from TRBV11-2 and TRBJ1-6. Looked up from germline, CDR1 is SGHAT and CDR2 is FQNNGV. The CDR3 loop spans 15 amino acids. The CDR3 protein is CASSLERSYNSPLHF.

V usage is TRBV10-3 and J usage is TRBJ2-1; TCRdb indicates TRBD2, and absent DNA this call remains unverified. Germline loops: CDR1 ENHRY, CDR2 SYGVKD. The CDR3 has 14 residues. The CDR3 loop reads CAVERGGLNNEQFF.

The CDR3 sequence: CSARLAGGRTYNEQFF. The chain couples TRBV20-1 to TRBJ2-1; TCRdb proposes TRBD2, but this gene call is untestable without DNA. Looked up from germline, CDR1 is DFQATT and CDR2 is SNEGSKA (reference sequence). CDR3 length: 16 residues.

The rearrangement links TRBV20-1 to TRBJ2-3; TCRdb's D call, TRBD2, is unchecked because there is no DNA. Looked up from germline, CDR1 is DFQATT and CDR2 is SNEGSKA (reference sequence). CDR3 length: 15 residues. The CDR3 reads CSAHLAGGGKDTQYF.

The rearrangement joins TRBV20-1 to TRBJ2-5; without DNA, the TCRdb call of TRBD1 cannot be checked. Germline V CDR1 and CDR2: DFQATT, SNEGSKA (reference sequence). The CDR3 is made up of 16 amino acids. The chain's CDR3 is CSARALRGQKKETQYF.

The V call is TRBV10-3, the J call TRBJ2-7; TCRdb's D call of TRBD1 is untestable without DNA. CDR1 and CDR2 (germline): ENHRY, SYGVKD. The CDR3 runs 12 residues. CDR3 loop: CASGPLSYEQYF.

The CDR3 sequence is CATSDFGEGGSYNEQFF. The genes are TRBV24-1 and TRBJ2-1; lacking DNA, the TRBD2 call made by TCRdb goes unchecked. Germline V gene sequence: CDR1 KGHDR, CDR2 SFDVKD. The CDR3 loop spans 17 amino acids.

This chain connects TRBV4-1 to TRBJ1-2; the TCRdb D gene call, TRBD1, has no DNA to confirm it. The germline CDR1 and CDR2 sequences are MGHRA and YSYEKL. This CDR3 is built from 14 residues. CDR3 residues: CASSPYIDSDGYTF.

The J gene is TRBJ1-4, the V gene TRBV27; no DNA is available, so the TRBD1 call from TCRdb remains unchecked. The CDR3 extends over 15 amino acids. Germline V gene lookup returns CDR1 MNHEY and CDR2 SMNVEV (reference sequence). CDR3 loop: CASSLWGAMGEKLFF.

This chain links TRBV20-1 with TRBJ2-3; the TCRdb call, TRBD2, lacks DNA for checking. In germline, CDR1 is DFQATT, CDR2 SNEGSKA (reference sequence). This CDR3 contains 12 residues. The CDR3 region is CSAAGGGDTQYF.

The gene calls are TRBV19 and TRBJ2-3; TCRdb calls TRBD1, which cannot be checked without DNA. This CDR3 spans 16 amino acids. Germline loops: CDR1 LNHDA, CDR2 SQIVND (reference sequence). The CDR3 loop reads CASSITGTGGGDTQYF.

The chain employs TRBV28 and TRBJ1-2; TCRdb designates TRBD1, a call that cannot be tested without DNA. The CDR3 has 13 amino acids. Germline V gene lookup returns CDR1 MDHEN and CDR2 SYDVKM. Here the CDR3 reads CASSWGQAYGYTF.

The V gene is TRBV4-1, the J gene TRBJ1-1; TCRdb picks TRBD1, but there is no DNA to check that call. The CDR3 extends over 12 amino acids. The germline gives CDR1 MGHRA, CDR2 YSYEKL. The CDR3 spells CASGDRGAEAFF.